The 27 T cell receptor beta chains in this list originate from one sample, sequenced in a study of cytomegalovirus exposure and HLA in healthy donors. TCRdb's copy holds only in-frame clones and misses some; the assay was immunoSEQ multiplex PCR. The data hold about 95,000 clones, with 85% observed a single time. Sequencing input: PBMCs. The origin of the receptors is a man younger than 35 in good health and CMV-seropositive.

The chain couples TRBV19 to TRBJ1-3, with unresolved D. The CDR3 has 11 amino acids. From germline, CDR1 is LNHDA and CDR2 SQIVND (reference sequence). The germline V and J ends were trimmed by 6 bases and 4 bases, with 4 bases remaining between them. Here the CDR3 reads CASRSGNTIYF. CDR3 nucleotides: TGTGCCAGTAGGAGCGGAAACACCATATATTTT.

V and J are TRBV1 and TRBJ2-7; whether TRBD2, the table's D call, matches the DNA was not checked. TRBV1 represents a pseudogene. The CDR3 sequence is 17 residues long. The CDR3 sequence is CTSSQVESGRTSYEQYV. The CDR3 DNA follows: TGCACCAGCAGCCAAGTCGAGAGCGGGAGGACCTCCTACGAGCAGTACGTC.

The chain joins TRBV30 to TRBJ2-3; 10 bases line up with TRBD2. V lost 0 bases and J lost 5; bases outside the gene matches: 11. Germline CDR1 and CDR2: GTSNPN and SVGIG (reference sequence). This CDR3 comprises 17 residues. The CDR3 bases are TGTGCCTGGAGTGTAGGGGTGACTAGCGGGCCGAAAGATACGCAGTATTTT. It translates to CAWSVGVTSGPKDTQYF. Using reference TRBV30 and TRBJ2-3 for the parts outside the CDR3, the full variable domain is SQTIHQWPATLVQPVGSPLSLECTVEGTSNPNLYWYRQAAGRGLQLLFYSVGIGQISSEVPQNLSASRPQDRQFILSSKKLLLSDSGFYLCAWSVGVTSGPKDTQYFGPGTRLTVL.

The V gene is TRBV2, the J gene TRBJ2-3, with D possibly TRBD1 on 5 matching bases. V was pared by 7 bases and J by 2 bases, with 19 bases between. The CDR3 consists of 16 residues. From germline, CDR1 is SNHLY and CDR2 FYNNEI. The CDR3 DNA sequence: TGTGCCAGCAAATCTGGACACCACGCAATCACAGATACGCAGTATTTT. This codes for CASKSGHHAITDTQYF.

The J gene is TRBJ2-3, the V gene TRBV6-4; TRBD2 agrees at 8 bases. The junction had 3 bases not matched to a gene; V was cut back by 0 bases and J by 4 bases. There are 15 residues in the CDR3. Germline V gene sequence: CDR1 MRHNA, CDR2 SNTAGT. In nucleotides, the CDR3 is TGTGCCAGCAGTGACTCTAGCGGGGCGGCAGATACGCAGTATTTT. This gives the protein CASSDSSGAADTQYF.

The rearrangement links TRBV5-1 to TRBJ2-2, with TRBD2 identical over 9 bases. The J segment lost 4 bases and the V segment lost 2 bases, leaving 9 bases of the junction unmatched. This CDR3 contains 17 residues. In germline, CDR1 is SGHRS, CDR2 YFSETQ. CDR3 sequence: CASSFPGGGAGTGELFF. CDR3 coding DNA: TGCGCCAGCAGCTTCCCCGGCGGGGGGGCCGGCACCGGGGAGCTGTTTTTT.

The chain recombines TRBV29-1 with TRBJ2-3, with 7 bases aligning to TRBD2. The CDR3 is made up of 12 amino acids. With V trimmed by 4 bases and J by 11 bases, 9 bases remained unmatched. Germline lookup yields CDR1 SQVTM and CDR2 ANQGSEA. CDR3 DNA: TGCAGCGTTGGCTCAGGGCGCGGGGGGCAGTATTTT. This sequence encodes CSVGSGRGGQYF.

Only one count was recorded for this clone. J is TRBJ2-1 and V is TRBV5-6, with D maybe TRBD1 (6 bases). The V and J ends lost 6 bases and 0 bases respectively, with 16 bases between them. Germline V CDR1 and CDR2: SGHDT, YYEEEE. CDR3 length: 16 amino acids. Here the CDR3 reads CASTPLGGFSYNEQFF. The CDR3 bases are TGTGCCAGCACCCCCCTAGGGGGATTCTCCTACAATGAGCAGTTCTTC.

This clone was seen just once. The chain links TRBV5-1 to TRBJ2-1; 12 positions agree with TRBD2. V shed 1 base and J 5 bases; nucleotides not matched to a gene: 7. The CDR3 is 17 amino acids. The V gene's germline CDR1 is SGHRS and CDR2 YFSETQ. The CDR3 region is CASSLPTSGRIDNEQFF. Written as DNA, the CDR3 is TGCGCCAGCAGCTTGCCCACTAGCGGGAGGATCGACAATGAGCAGTTCTTC. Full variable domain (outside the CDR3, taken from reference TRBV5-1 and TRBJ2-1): KAGVTQTPRYLIKTRGQQVTLSCSPISGHRSVSWYQQTPGQGLQFLFEYFSETQRNKGNFPGRFSGRQFSNSRSEMNVSTLELGDSALYLCASSLPTSGRIDNEQFFGPGTRLTVL.

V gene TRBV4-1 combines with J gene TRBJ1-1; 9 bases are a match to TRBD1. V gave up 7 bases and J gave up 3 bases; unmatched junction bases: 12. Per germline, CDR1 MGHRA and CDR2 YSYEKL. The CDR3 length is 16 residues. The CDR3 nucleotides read TGCGCCAGCACTGACCGGGACAGGGAACGACACACTGAAGCTTTCTTT. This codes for CASTDRDRERHTEAFF.

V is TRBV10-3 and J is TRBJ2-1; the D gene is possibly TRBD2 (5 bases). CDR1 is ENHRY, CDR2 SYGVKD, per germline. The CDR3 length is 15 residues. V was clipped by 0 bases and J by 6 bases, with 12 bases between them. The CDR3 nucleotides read TGTGCCATCAGTGAGTCGGGAGTAAGCATCAATGAGCAGTTCTTC. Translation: CAISESGVSINEQFF.

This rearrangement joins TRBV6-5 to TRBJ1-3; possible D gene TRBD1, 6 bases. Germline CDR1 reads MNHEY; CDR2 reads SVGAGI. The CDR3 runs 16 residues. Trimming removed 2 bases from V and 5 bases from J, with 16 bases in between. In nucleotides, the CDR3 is TGTGCCAGCAGTTACGCGCTATCAGGGGCACGAAACACCATATATTTT. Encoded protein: CASSYALSGARNTIYF.

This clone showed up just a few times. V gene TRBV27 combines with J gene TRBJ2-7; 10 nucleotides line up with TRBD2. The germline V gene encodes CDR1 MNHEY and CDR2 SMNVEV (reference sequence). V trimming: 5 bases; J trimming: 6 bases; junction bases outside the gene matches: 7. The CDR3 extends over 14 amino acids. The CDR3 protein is CASSHQREGPEQYV. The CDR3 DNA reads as TGTGCCAGCAGTCACCAGCGGGAGGGCCCCGAGCAGTACGTC.

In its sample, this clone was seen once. This chain's CDR3 is CASSYTRGKETQYF. DNA for the CDR3: TGTGCCAGCAGTTACACCAGGGGGAAAGAGACCCAGTACTTC. The chain recombines TRBV6-5 with TRBJ2-5; TRBD1 agrees at 7 bases. V shed 2 bases, J shed 3 bases, and the junction held 3 bases outside the gene matches. The V gene's germline CDR1 is MNHEY and CDR2 SVGAGI. The CDR3 sequence is 14 residues long.

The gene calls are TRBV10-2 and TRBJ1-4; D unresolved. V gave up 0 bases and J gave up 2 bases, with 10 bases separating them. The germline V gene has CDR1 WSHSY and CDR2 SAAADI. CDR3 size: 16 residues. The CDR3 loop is CASSESTYGTNEKLFF. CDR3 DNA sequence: TGCGCCAGCAGTGAGTCTACCTACGGGACTAATGAAAAACTGTTTTTT.

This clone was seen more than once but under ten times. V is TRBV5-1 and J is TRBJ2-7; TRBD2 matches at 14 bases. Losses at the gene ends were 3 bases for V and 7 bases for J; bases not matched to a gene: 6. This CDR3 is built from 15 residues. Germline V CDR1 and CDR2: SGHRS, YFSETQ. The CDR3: CASSSGLAGAREQYF. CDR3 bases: TGCGCCAGCAGCTCGGGACTAGCGGGAGCTCGTGAGCAGTACTTC.

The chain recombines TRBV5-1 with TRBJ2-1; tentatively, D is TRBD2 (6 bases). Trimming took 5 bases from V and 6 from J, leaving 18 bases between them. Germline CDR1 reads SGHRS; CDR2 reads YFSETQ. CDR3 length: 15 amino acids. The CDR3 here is CASRYRDSGSNEQFF. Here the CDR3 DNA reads TGCGCCAGCAGATATCGGGACTCGGGATCCAATGAGCAGTTCTTC.

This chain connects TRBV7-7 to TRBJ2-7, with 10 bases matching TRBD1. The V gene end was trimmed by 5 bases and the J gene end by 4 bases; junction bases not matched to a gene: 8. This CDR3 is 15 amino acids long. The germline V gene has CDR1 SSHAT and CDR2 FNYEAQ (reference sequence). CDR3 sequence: CASSQWGQGPYEQYF. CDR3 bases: TGTGCCAGCAGCCAGTGGGGACAGGGGCCGTACGAGCAGTACTTC.

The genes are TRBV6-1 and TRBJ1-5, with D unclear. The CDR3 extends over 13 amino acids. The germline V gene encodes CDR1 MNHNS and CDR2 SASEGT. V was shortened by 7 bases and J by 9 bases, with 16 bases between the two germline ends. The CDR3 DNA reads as TGTGCCAGCACGAGAGGTCTGGAGCCGCCCCAGCATTTT. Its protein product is CASTRGLEPPQHF.

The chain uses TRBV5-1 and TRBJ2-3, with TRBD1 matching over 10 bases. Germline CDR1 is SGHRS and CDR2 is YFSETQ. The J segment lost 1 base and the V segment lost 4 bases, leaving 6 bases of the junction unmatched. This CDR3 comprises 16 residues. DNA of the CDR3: TGCGCCAGCAGCCTCGGGACAGGGGTTGGCACAGATACGCAGTATTTT. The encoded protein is CASSLGTGVGTDTQYF.

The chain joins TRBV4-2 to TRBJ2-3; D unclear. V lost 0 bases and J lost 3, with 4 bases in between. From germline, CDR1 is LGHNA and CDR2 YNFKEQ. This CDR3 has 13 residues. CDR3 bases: TGTGCCAGCAGCCAAGAGAGAACAGATACGCAGTATTTT. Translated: CASSQERTDTQYF.

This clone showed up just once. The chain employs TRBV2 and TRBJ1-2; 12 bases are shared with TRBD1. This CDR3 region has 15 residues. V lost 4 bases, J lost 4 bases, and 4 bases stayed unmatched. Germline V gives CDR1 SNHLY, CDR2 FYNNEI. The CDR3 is CASSGGTGGVYGYTF. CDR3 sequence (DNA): TGTGCCAGCAGTGGTGGGACAGGGGGCGTCTATGGCTACACCTTC. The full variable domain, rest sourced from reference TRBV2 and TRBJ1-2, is EPEVTQTPSHQVTQMGQEVILRCVPISNHLYFYWYRQILGQKVEFLVSFYNNEISEKSEIFDDQFSVERPDGSNFTLKIRSTKLEDSAMYFCASSGGTGGVYGYTFGSGTRLTVV.

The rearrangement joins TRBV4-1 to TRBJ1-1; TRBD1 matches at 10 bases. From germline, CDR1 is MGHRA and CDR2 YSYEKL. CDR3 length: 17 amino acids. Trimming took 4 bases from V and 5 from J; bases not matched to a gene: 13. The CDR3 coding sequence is TGCGCCAGCAGCCCTCCGGGACAGGGGTTGTTTTTAACTGAAGCTTTCTTT. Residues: CASSPPGQGLFLTEAFF.

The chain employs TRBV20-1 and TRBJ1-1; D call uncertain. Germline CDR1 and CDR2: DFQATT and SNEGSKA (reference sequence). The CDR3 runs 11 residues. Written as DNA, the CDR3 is TGCAGGGTCGAGAGAGCTTATGAAGCTTTCTTT. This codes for CRVERAYEAFF.

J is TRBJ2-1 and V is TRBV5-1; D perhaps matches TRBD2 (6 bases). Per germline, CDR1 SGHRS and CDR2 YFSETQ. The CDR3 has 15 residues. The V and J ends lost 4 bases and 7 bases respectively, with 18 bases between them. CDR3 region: CASSPVGGLINEQFF. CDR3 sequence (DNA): TGCGCCAGCAGCCCCGTCGGAGGACTAATTAATGAGCAGTTCTTC.

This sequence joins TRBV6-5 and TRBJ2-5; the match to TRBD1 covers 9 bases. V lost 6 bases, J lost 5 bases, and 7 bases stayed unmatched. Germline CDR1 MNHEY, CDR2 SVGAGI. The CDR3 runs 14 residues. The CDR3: CASSQQGAGETQYF. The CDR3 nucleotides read TGTGCCAGCAGCCAACAGGGGGCTGGGGAGACCCAGTACTTC.

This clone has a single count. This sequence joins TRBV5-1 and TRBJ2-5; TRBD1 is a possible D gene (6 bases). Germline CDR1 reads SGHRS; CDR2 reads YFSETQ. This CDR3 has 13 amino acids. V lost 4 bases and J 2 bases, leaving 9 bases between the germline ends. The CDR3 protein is CASSVQGQETQYF. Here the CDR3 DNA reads TGCGCCAGCAGCGTCCAGGGGCAAGAGACCCAGTACTTC.